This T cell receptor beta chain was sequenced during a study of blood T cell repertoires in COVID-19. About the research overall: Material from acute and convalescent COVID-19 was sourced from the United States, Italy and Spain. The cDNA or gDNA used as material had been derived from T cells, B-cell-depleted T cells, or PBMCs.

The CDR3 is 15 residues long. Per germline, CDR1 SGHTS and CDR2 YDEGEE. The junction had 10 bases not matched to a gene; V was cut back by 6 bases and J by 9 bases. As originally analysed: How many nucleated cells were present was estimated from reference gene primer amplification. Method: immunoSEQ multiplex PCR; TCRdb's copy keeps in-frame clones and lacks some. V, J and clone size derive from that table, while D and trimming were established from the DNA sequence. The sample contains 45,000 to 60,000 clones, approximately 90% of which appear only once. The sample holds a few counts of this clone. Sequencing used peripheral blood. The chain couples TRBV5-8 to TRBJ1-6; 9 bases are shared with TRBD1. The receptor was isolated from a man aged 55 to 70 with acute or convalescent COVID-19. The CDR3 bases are TGTGCCAGCACCTTATCCGGGACAGGGCCTTCACCCCTCCACTTT. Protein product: CASTLSGTGPSPLHF.